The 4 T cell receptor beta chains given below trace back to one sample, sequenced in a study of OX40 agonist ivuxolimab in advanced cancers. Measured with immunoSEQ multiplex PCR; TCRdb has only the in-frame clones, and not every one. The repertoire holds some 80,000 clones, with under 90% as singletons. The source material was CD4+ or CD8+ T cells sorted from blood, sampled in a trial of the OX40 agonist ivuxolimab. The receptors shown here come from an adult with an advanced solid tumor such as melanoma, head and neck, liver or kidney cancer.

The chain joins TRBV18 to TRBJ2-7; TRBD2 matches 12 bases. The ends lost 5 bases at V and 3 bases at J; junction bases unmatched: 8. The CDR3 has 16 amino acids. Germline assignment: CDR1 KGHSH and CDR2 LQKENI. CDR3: CASSEGTSGRVYEQYF. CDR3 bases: TGTGCCAGCTCAGAAGGGACTAGCGGGCGCGTCTACGAGCAGTACTTC. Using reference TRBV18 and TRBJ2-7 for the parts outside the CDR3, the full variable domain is NAGVMQNPRHLVRRRGQEARLRCSPMKGHSHVYWYRQLPEEGLKFMVYLQKENIIDESGMPKERFSAEFPKEGPSILRIQQVVRGDSAAYFCASSEGTSGRVYEQYFGPGTRLTVT.

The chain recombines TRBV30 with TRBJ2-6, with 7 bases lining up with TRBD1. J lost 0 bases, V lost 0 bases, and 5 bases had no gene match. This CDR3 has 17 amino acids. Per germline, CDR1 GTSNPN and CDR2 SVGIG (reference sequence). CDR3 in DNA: TGTGCCTGGAGTGTCGGGACAGCCTACTCTGGGGCCAACGTCCTGACTTTC. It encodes CAWSVGTAYSGANVLTF.

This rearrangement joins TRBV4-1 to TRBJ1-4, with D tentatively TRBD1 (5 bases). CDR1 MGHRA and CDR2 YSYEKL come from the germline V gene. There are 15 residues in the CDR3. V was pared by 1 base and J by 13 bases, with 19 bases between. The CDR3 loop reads CASSQGRAGNRGLFF. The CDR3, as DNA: TGCGCCAGCAGCCAAGGACGGGCAGGGAATCGAGGACTGTTTTTT.

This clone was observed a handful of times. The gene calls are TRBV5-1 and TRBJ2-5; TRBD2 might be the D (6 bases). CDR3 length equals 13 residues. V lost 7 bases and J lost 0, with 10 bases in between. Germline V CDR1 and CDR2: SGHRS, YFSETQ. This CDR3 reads CASHAGNQETQYF. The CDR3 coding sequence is TGCGCCAGCCATGCGGGGAACCAAGAGACCCAGTACTTC. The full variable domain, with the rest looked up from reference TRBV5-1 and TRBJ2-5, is KAGVTQTPRYLIKTRGQQVTLSCSPISGHRSVSWYQQTPGQGLQFLFEYFSETQRNKGNFPGRFSGRQFSNSRSEMNVSTLELGDSALYLCASHAGNQETQYFGPGTRLLVL.